A single sample is the source of the 31 T cell receptor beta chains below, sequenced in a study of post-analysis software for immune sequencing data. The antigens of these receptors remain unknown. Tagging with unique molecular identifiers was a feature of the TCR beta cDNA libraries. TCRdb re-analysed the PCR reads in MiXCR, keeping a single row per CDR3 protein. The table includes over 700,000 distinct CDR3 sequences, roughly 30% detected once. General observations from the study: Patients showed TRBV5-6, TRBV5-1 and TRBV20-1 among four to six TRBV segments more frequent than in controls.

Sequencing was carried out using blood. The receptors shown here come from a girl between 5 and 17 years old with multiple sclerosis.

The sample holds many counts of this clonotype. This chain joins TRBV20-1 and TRBJ2-5; D is possibly TRBD1 (5 bases). The CDR3 has 13 residues. CDR1 is DFQATT and CDR2 is SNEGSKA in the germline V gene (reference sequence). V shed 1 base and J shed 5 bases, with 11 bases lying between them. In DNA form, the CDR3 reads TGCAGTGCTAGAGTCCCAGGGTGGGAGACCCAGTACTTC. Its translation is CSARVPGWETQYF.

The chain combines TRBV6-2 or TRBV6-3 with TRBJ1-2; D call uncertain. Germline CDR1 is MNHEY and CDR2 is SVGEGT. The CDR3 consists of 12 residues. V was cut by 3 bases and J by 2 bases, with 4 bases left in between. The CDR3 region is CASSYVNYGYTF. CDR3 DNA sequence: TGTGCCAGCAGTTATGTCAACTATGGCTACACCTTC.

The chain carries TRBV20-1 and TRBJ2-5; a possible D gene is TRBD2 (6 bases). The CDR3 spans 15 residues. Between the trimmed V and J ends, which lost 6 bases and 4 bases, there was a span of 21 bases. The germline V gene encodes CDR1 DFQATT and CDR2 SNEGSKA (reference sequence). CDR3 DNA sequence: TGCAGTGCCCAATCGGGCGGTGGAGCGGGAGAGACCCAGTACTTC. Its protein is CSAQSGGGAGETQYF.

In this sample, this clonotype turned up a few times. V is TRBV7-2 and J is TRBJ2-5, with 13 bases matching TRBD2. V lost 5 bases and J lost 3; bases outside the gene matches: 3. This CDR3 has 15 residues. The germline V gene encodes CDR1 SGHTA and CDR2 FQGNSA. The CDR3: CASSTLAGGKETQYF. The CDR3 coding sequence is TGTGCCAGCAGCACACTAGCGGGAGGGAAAGAGACCCAGTACTTC. The variable domain in full, with the rest retrieved from reference TRBV7-2 and TRBJ2-5, is GAGVSQSPSNKVTEKGKDVELRCDPISGHTALYWYRQSLGQGLEFLIYFQGNSAPDKSGLPSDRFSAERTGGSVSTLTIQRTQQEDSAVYLCASSTLAGGKETQYFGPGTRLLVL.

V is TRBV29-1 and J is TRBJ1-4; 9 bases agree with TRBD1. With 4 bases clipped from V and 7 bases from J, the junction kept 4 bases outside the gene matches. The CDR3 covers 13 residues. In germline, CDR1 is SQVTM, CDR2 ANQGSEA. The DNA for the CDR3 is TGCAGCGTTGCTGGGACAGGGAGTGAAAAACTGTTTTTT. Amino acids: CSVAGTGSEKLFF.

The chain is built from TRBV5-6 and TRBJ2-1; D remains ambiguous. V lost 3 bases, J lost 9 bases, and 16 bases lay in between. The CDR3 is 14 residues long. Germline CDR1 and CDR2: SGHDT and YYEEEE. In DNA, the CDR3 is TGTGCCAGCAGCTCCACCCGACGGCTCCTTGAGCAGTTCTTC. Amino acid sequence: CASSSTRRLLEQFF.

V is TRBV29-1 and J is TRBJ1-5, with TRBD1 matching 9 bases. CDR3 length: 12 residues. The germline gives CDR1 SQVTM, CDR2 ANQGSEA. V shed 6 bases and J 5 bases; nucleotides not matched to a gene: 2. The CDR3 DNA sequence: TGCAGCGTCCGACAGGGGGATCAGCCCCAGCATTTT. Translated: CSVRQGDQPQHF.

This clonotype was seen only a few times. The V call is TRBV4-3, the J call TRBJ2-3; TRBD2 aligns across 9 bases. The CDR3 is 17 residues long. Germline V CDR1 and CDR2: LGHNA, YSLEER. Unmatched junction bases numbered 8, after V lost 0 bases and J lost 4 bases. The CDR3 nucleotides are TGCGCCAGCAGCCAAGATGCGGCGGGAGGGCCGGCAGATACGCAGTATTTT. It translates to CASSQDAAGGPADTQYF.

This sequence joins TRBV15 and TRBJ2-1, with 7 positions matching TRBD2. There are 15 residues in the CDR3. Germline V CDR1 and CDR2: LNHNV, YYDKDF (reference sequence). Losses at the gene ends were 0 bases for V and 13 bases for J; bases not matched to a gene: 12. The CDR3 DNA follows: TGTGCCACCAGCAGAGATGGTCTAGCGGAAGAGACCCAGTTCTTC. Translating gives CATSRDGLAEETQFF.

This clonotype showed up just a few times. J is TRBJ2-7 and V is TRBV20-1, with 9 nucleotides matching TRBD2. Trimming removed 6 bases from V and 3 bases from J; junction bases left unmatched: 12. The length of the CDR3 is 15 residues. CDR1 is DFQATT, CDR2 SNEGSKA, per germline (reference sequence). The CDR3 DNA reads TGCAGTGCCCTCCGGGGCGGGAGGGCCTTCTACGAGCAGTACTTC. It is translated as CSALRGGRAFYEQYF.

The rearrangement joins TRBV11-2 to TRBJ2-1; 11 nucleotides match TRBD2. Germline V CDR1 and CDR2: SGHAT, FQNNGV. V lost 1 base, J lost 10 bases, and 6 bases stayed unmatched. The CDR3 covers 15 residues. The CDR3 spells CASSLGLAGTGEQFF. The CDR3 region has the DNA TGTGCCAGCAGCTTAGGACTAGCGGGAACTGGCGAGCAGTTCTTC.

This chain connects TRBV10-3 to TRBJ2-3; 11 bases align to TRBD1. Germline V gene lookup returns CDR1 ENHRY and CDR2 SYGVKD. The ends lost 4 bases at V and 3 bases at J; junction bases unmatched: 3. CDR3 size: 15 residues. In nucleotides, the CDR3 is TGTGCCATCAGTGGGGGACAGGGGGGGACAGATACGCAGTATTTT. It specifies CAISGGQGGTDTQYF.

The chain joins TRBV20-1 to TRBJ2-1; 14 nucleotides agree with TRBD2. This CDR3 contains 15 residues. Germline CDR1 is DFQATT and CDR2 is SNEGSKA (reference sequence). The trim removed 4 bases at V and 9 bases at J, leaving 8 bases unmatched. The CDR3 DNA reads TGCAGTGCTAATAAGGGACTAGCGGGAGCAGGTGAGCAGTTCTTC. It is translated as CSANKGLAGAGEQFF.

This rearrangement joins TRBV10-3 to TRBJ2-5, with TRBD2 matching 10 bases. J gave up 11 bases and V 6 bases, and 15 bases lay outside the gene matches. The CDR3 is 15 amino acids. Germline CDR1 is ENHRY and CDR2 is SYGVKD. The CDR3 is CAIRALAGTYNEQYF. CDR3 sequence (DNA): TGTGCCATCAGGGCACTAGCGGGGACTTACAATGAGCAGTACTTC.

This clonotype showed up just a few times. The rearrangement uses TRBV6-6 and TRBJ2-5; D possibly corresponds to TRBD1 (6 bases). Germline CDR1 MNHNY, CDR2 SVGAGI (reference sequence). This CDR3 comprises 12 residues. Trimming removed 11 bases from V and 0 bases from J, with 10 bases in between. The CDR3 reads CAGRTDQETQYF. The CDR3 nucleotides read TGTGCCGGAAGGACAGACCAAGAGACCCAGTACTTC.

The rearrangement joins TRBV4-3 to TRBJ2-7; maybe TRBD2 (6 bases). The germline V gene has CDR1 LGHNA and CDR2 YSLEER. This CDR3 contains 15 residues. Trimming left V 3 bases short and J 3 bases short, with 15 bases between. Written as DNA, the CDR3 is TGCGCCAGCAGCCAGACGGGCCAGGGACTCTACGAGCAGTACTTC. Amino acid sequence: CASSQTGQGLYEQYF.

A note on this clonotype: A junction end diverges from the germline sequence, so it may reflect a read error. V gene TRBV12-3 or TRBV12-4 combines with J gene TRBJ2-5, with 8 bases lining up with TRBD2. This CDR3 has 15 residues. CDR3 loop: CARRLSSGGQETQYF. CDR3 nucleotide sequence: TGTGCCCGCAGGTTGTCGTCGGGGGGGCAAGAGACCCAGTACTTC.

The table lists this clonotype with a few counts. CDR3 region: CSARSLGGAYNEQFF. The CDR3 nucleotides are TGCAGTGCTAGATCCCTAGGGGGCGCCTACAATGAGCAGTTCTTC. The V call is TRBV20-1, the J call TRBJ2-1, with 7 bases matching TRBD1. Germline values: CDR1 DFQATT, CDR2 SNEGSKA (reference sequence). The junction had 6 bases not matched to a gene; V was cut back by 2 bases and J by 2 bases. The CDR3 is made up of 15 amino acids.

Turning to this clonotype: At one boundary the junction diverges from the germline segment, which might be a read error. V and J are TRBV27 and TRBJ2-4; D perhaps matches TRBD2 (6 bases). Germline values: CDR1 MNHEY, CDR2 SMNVEV (reference sequence). The CDR3 spans 14 residues. For the CDR3, the DNA is TGTGCCAGCAGCCTATCGGGAGCCAAAAACACTCAGTACTTC. It encodes CASSLSGAKNTQYF.

The CDR3 here is CATSSEPPGQGFKGQYF. DNA of the CDR3: TGTGCCACCAGCAGTGAACCACCGGGACAGGGGTTTAAAGGGCAGTACTTC. The rearrangement uses TRBV15 and TRBJ2-5; TRBD1 matches 10 bases. This CDR3 comprises 17 residues. Trimming took 3 bases from V and 11 from J; bases not matched to a gene: 18. CDR1 is LNHNV, CDR2 YYDKDF, per germline (reference sequence).

This clonotype came up many times. The rearrangement joins TRBV18 to TRBJ2-7, with 11 bases that match TRBD2. Trimming took 3 bases from V and 0 from J; bases not matched to a gene: 1. The CDR3 is 15 amino acids. Germline CDR1 reads KGHSH; CDR2 reads LQKENI. This CDR3 is CASSPGLAVSYEQYF. Here the CDR3 DNA reads TGTGCCAGCTCACCGGGACTAGCGGTCTCCTACGAGCAGTACTTC.

Comment on this clonotype: At one of its ends the junction is not consistent with the germline gene, which may arise from a read error. The chain couples TRBV7-9 to TRBJ2-3, with D possibly being TRBD1 (5 bases). The CDR3 has 12 amino acids. Germline CDR1 is SEHNR and CDR2 is FQNEAQ (reference sequence). CDR3 bases: TGTTCCAGCAGCCTTCAGGGTGTTACGCAGTATTTT. Residues: CSSSLQGVTQYF.

The chain combines TRBV6-5 with TRBJ2-2, with D maybe TRBD1 (6 bases). Germline V CDR1 and CDR2: MNHEY, SVGAGI. The germline V and J ends were trimmed by 2 bases and 6 bases, with 7 bases remaining between them. The CDR3 is 13 amino acids. The CDR3 DNA is TGTGCCAGCAGTTACCAGGGGTCCGGGGAGCTGTTTTTT. Encoded protein: CASSYQGSGELFF.

This clonotype was seen a few times. The CDR3 loop is CASRTAQNGYTF. CDR3 in DNA: TGTGCCAGCAGAACAGCGCAGAATGGCTACACCTTC. The V and J genes are TRBV9 and TRBJ1-2; D not resolved. CDR1 is SGDLS, CDR2 YYNGEE, per germline. V was cut by 5 bases and J by 6 bases, with 11 bases left in between. The length of the CDR3 is 12 residues.

Only a few counts were recorded for this clonotype. V is TRBV7-2 and J is TRBJ2-7; 10 bases align to TRBD2. Germline CDR1 SGHTA, CDR2 FQGNSA. Losses at the gene ends were 5 bases for V and 2 bases for J; bases not matched to a gene: 9. The CDR3 totals 16 residues. The CDR3 protein is CASSTYLAGDTYEQYF. CDR3 DNA sequence: TGTGCCAGCAGCACTTATCTAGCGGGAGACACCTACGAGCAGTACTTC.

The chain is built from TRBV7-9 and TRBJ2-7; no clear D. Between the trimmed V and J ends, which lost 5 bases and 5 bases, there was a span of 13 bases. The germline CDR1 and CDR2 sequences are SEHNR and FQNEAQ (reference sequence). This CDR3 is built from 13 residues. The DNA of the CDR3 is TGTGCCAGCAGCGAGGCCCAAGGAAACGAGCAGTACTTC. Its translation: CASSEAQGNEQYF. The full variable domain, its missing parts supplied by reference TRBV7-9 and TRBJ2-7, is DTGVSQNPRHKITKRGQNVTFRCDPISEHNRLYWYRQTLGQGPEFLTYFQNEAQLEKSRLLSDRFSAERPKGSFSTLEIQRTEQGDSAMYLCASSEAQGNEQYFGPGTRLTVT.

The CDR3 sequence: CASSQEHEGNYGYTF. The CDR3 DNA sequence: TGTGCCAGCAGCCAAGAACATGAAGGGAACTATGGCTACACCTTC. This chain links TRBV4-2 with TRBJ1-2; D is unresolved. Germline V gene data show CDR1 as LGHNA and CDR2 as YNFKEQ. The CDR3 covers 15 residues. Trimming shortened V by 0 bases and J by 2 bases, and 10 bases separated the two germline ends.

V gene TRBV5-5 combines with J gene TRBJ2-1; possibly TRBD2 for D (7 bases). This CDR3 contains 17 residues. From germline, CDR1 is SGHKS and CDR2 YYEKEE (reference sequence). V was cut by 4 bases and J by 1 base, with 18 bases left in between. The CDR3 bases are TGTGCCAGCAGCCTAAGGGGGGGGACAAATTCCTACAATGAGCAGTTCTTC. Protein: CASSLRGGTNSYNEQFF.

V is TRBV10-3 and J is TRBJ2-5; possibly TRBD2 for D (5 bases). Germline V gene data show CDR1 as ENHRY and CDR2 as SYGVKD. The CDR3 totals 13 residues. Trimming left V 5 bases short and J 3 bases short, with 10 bases between. The CDR3 coding sequence is TGTGCCATCAGTCGGGGATCCAAAGAGACCCAGTACTTC. Translation gives CAISRGSKETQYF.

This clonotype was recorded a few times. CDR3 coding DNA: TGTGCCAGCAGTTTAGGGGTGGGGGCCGGATTTACCTACAATGAGCAGTTCTTC. It translates to CASSLGVGAGFTYNEQFF. V is TRBV12-3 or TRBV12-4 and J is TRBJ2-1, with D perhaps matching TRBD1 (6 bases). CDR3 length equals 18 residues. V gave up 1 base and J gave up 2 bases, with 18 bases separating them.

The chain has TRBV20-1 and TRBJ1-5; the D gene is possibly TRBD1 (6 bases). The V gene lost 4 bases and the J gene lost 6 bases, with 16 bases spanning the gap. This CDR3 has 14 residues. The V gene's germline CDR1 is DFQATT and CDR2 SNEGSKA (reference sequence). The chain's CDR3 is CSAKVWTVPQPQHF. For the CDR3, the DNA is TGCAGTGCTAAAGTTTGGACAGTTCCTCAGCCCCAGCATTTT.